The clone carrying this T cell receptor (beta chain) occurred a few times. Its matching antigen is unknown. These data come from a study of beta chain features in type 1 diabetes. Study-wide results and limits: Type 1 diabetes patients showed a moderate but significant shortening of TCRB CDR3s in all four CD4+ subsets.

Looked up from germline, CDR1 is SGHRS and CDR2 is YFSETQ. The CDR3 length is 16 residues. V shed 4 bases and J shed 3 bases, with 18 bases lying between them. Of the isolated RNA, all was reverse transcribed, and so the sequenced material was expressed TCRB transcripts. Measured with immunoSEQ multiplex PCR; TCRdb has only the in-frame clones, and not every one. Of more than 550,000 clones in the sample, 11% to 15% are singletons; the top ten hold roughly 0.04%. This chain connects TRBV5-1 to TRBJ2-3; perhaps D is TRBD1 or TRBD2 (5 bases each). The sequenced material came from naive CD4+ T cells from blood. The clonotype comes from a man aged 18 to 29 with type 1 diabetes. The CDR3 spells CASSAGPGGSTDTQYF. In DNA, the CDR3 is TGCGCCAGCAGCGCAGGACCTGGGGGTTCTACAGATACGCAGTATTTT.